This TCR beta chain came from a study of T cell responses to AZD1222 COVID-19 vaccine (dated by TCRdb to about 2021). Study-wide context: A total of roughly 240 trial participants underwent TCR sequencing, of whom approximately 210 received two doses of AZD1222 and some 25 received two doses of the MenACWY control vaccine. Trial participants were enrolled into age subgroups of 18-55, 56-69 and 70-plus years, which contained 148, 28 and 57 TCR-sequenced participants, respectively. What the work shows at the level of the full study, not this receptor alone: Conclusions about previously exposed vaccinees were limited because only six AZD1222 recipients were SARS-CoV-2 seropositive at baseline. CD4 TCRs associated with the vaccine covered the entire spike protein, and the dominant responses were in regions 160-218 and 743-854. In the small 56-69-year group, the increase in depth fell short of significance, most likely because of low power. Nearly half of unique spike-specific TCRs reportedly recognized epitopes outside regions mutated in the B.1.351 and B.1.1.7 variants. Because no day 14 peak-response samples were available, repertoires were characterized only after the peak T cell response. Spike-specific TCR breadth and depth rose significantly after two AZD1222 doses compared with day 0 and with MenACWY recipients. Participants were mostly white British, with more females than males. The authors suggested clonal diversity may have been underestimated.

The CDR3 regions of human TCRbeta chains were analyzed by immunosequencing. The authors' analysis ran thus. Repertoire TCRs were matched against a reference library of SARS-CoV-2-specific TCRs generated with the MIRA antigen-specificity platform. Breadth was defined as the fraction of unique TCRs that were SARS-CoV-2-associated. Depth was defined as the fraction of total T cells that were SARS-CoV-2-associated. Using the MIRA data, every spike-specific TCR was mapped to the spike region that the TCR reacted to and assigned to either a CD4 or a CD8 class. Log10-transformed breadth and depth values were compared by one-way ANOVA with Sidak's multiple comparisons tests. Here the immuneACCESS table is served through TCRdb, limited to in-frame sequences with V and J called. Missing clones are a known gap in these copies; in checked studies unresolved V genes cover under half, and the rest lacks a known reason. The V and J calls and the clone size are those of that table, but D and trimming were determined from the DNA. This sample holds roughly 100,000 clones; 89% were observed only once. Of the sample, roughly 45% is held by the ten largest clones.

Points on this clone: Its antigen remains undetermined. One base away there is no much larger clone; base qualities are not given.

V is trimmed back by 0 bases and J by 1 base, and the junction contains 2 bases that no gene match accounts for. From the cysteine up to the phenylalanine, the CDR3 has a length of 17 residues. Just CDR3 DNA is preserved here, 51 bases in frame from base 1. In the paper's terms, the time point label means: about 28 days (+/-7) after the second vaccine dose. Because spike-specific TCR depth and breadth did not differ between the two schedules, AZD1222 recipients who got a second dose at roughly 4 weeks were pooled with those who got a second dose at roughly 12 weeks. Vaccinee samples came from UK trials COV001 and COV002, including a single-blind randomized controlled phase 2/3 trial of AZD1222 (ChAdOx1 nCoV-19) in healthy adults. Trial participant PBMC samples were collected at day 0 and day 28 after the second dose for TCRbeta chain sequencing.

The V gene is TRBV23-1 and the J gene is TRBJ2-2, and TRBD2 aligns with 10 junction nucleotides. TRBV23-1 is annotated as an ORF whose role is uncertain. The specimen was peripheral blood, collected 28 days after the second AZD1222 dose. The origin of this receptor is an adult who received the AZD1222 COVID-19 vaccine. The sequenced DNA: TGCGCCAGCAGTCAATCGAAGCGGGAGGGGAACACCGGGGAGCTGTTTTTT. Translated, it gives CASSQSKREGNTGELFF.